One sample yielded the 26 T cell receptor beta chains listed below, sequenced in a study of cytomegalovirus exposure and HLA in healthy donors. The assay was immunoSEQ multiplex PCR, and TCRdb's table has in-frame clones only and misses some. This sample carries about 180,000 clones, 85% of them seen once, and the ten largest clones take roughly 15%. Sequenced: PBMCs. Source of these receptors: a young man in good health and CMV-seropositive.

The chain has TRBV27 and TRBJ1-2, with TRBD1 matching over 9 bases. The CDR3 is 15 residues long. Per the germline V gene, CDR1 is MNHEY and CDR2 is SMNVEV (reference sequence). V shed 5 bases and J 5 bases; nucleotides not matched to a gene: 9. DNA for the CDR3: TGTGCCAGCAGTGCCCGGGACAGGGATGGATATGGCTACACCTTC. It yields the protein CASSARDRDGYGYTF.

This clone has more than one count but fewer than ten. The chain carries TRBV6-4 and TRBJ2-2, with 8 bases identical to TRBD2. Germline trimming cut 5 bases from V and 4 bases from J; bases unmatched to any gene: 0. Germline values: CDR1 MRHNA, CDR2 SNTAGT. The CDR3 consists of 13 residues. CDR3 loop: CASSSGSTGELFF. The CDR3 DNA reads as TGTGCCAGCAGTAGCGGGAGCACCGGGGAGCTGTTTTTT.

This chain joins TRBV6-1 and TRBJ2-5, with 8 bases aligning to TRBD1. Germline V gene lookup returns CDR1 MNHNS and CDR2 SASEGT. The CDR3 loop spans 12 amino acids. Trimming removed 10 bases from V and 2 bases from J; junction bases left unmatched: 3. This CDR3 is CATRQGQETQYF. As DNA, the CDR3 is TGTGCCACCCGACAGGGGCAAGAGACCCAGTACTTC.

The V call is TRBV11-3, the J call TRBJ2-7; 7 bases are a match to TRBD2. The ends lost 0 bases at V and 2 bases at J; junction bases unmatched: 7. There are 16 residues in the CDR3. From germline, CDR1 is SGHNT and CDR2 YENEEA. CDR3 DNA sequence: TGTGCCAGCAGCTTAGACTGGCGGCGGGGGACCTACGAGCAGTACTTC. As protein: CASSLDWRRGTYEQYF.

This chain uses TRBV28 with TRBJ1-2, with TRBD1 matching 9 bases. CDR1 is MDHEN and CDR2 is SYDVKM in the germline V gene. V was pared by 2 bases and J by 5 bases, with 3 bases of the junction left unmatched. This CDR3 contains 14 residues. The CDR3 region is CASSLTGQGYGYTF. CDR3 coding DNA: TGTGCCAGCAGTTTAACCGGACAGGGGTATGGCTACACCTTC.

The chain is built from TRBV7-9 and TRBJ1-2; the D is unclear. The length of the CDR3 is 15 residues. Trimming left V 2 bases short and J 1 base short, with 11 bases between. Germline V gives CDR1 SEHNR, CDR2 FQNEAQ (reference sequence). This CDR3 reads CASSLHYSYNYGYTF. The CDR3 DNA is TGTGCCAGCAGCTTACATTACAGTTATAACTATGGCTACACCTTC.

The CDR3 sequence: CASSLHDTGELFF. The CDR3 nucleotides read TGCGCCAGCAGCTTGCATGACACCGGGGAGCTGTTTTTT. The V and J genes are TRBV5-1 and TRBJ2-2; the D is unclear. The V gene lost 1 base and the J gene lost 3 bases, with 4 bases spanning the gap. CDR1 SGHRS and CDR2 YFSETQ come from the germline V gene. This CDR3 has 13 amino acids.

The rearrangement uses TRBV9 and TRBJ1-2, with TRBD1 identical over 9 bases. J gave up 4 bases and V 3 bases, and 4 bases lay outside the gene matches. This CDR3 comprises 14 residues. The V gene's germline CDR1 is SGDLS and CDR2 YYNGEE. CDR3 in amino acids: CASSEGTGLYGYTF. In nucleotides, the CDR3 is TGTGCCAGCAGCGAGGGGACAGGGCTCTATGGCTACACCTTC.

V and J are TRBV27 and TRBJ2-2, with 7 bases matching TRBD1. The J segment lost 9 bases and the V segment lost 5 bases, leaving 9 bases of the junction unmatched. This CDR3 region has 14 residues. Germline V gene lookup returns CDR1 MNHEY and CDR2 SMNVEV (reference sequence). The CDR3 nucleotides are TGTGCCAGCAGTCTACGCGACAGGGCGCGGGAGCTGTTTTTT. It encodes CASSLRDRARELFF.

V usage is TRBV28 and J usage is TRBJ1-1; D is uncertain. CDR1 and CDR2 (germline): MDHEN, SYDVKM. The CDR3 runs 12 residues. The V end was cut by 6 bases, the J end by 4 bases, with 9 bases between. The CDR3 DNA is TGTGCCAGCAGCGGGGTGGCCACTGAAGCTTTCTTT. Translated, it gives CASSGVATEAFF.

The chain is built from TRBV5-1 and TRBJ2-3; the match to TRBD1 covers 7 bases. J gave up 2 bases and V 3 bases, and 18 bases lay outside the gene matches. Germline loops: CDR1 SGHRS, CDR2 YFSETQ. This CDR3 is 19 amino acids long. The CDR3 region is CASSSPGTEGLYYTDTQYF. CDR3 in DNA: TGCGCCAGCAGCTCTCCCGGGACAGAAGGCCTTTATTACACAGATACGCAGTATTTT.

The CDR3 loop reads CASSPQGVTKNIQYF. For the CDR3, the DNA is TGTGCCAGCAGCCCTCAGGGTGTCACAAAAAACATTCAGTACTTC. The chain recombines TRBV7-2 with TRBJ2-4, with D possibly TRBD1 on 5 matching bases. Germline V gene lookup returns CDR1 SGHTA and CDR2 FQGNSA. Trimming shortened V by 5 bases and J by 4 bases, and 15 bases separated the two germline ends. The CDR3 contains 15 residues. Full variable domain (outside the CDR3, taken from reference TRBV7-2 and TRBJ2-4): GAGVSQSPSNKVTEKGKDVELRCDPISGHTALYWYRQSLGQGLEFLIYFQGNSAPDKSGLPSDRFSAERTGGSVSTLTIQRTQQEDSAVYLCASSPQGVTKNIQYFGAGTRLSVL.

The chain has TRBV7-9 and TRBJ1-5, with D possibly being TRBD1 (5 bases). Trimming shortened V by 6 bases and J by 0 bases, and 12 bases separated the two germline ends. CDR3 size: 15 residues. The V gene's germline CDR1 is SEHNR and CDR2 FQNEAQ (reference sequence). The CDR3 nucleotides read TGTGCCAGCAGTGGAGGGGATCCTAGCAATCAGCCCCAGCATTTT. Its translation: CASSGGDPSNQPQHF.

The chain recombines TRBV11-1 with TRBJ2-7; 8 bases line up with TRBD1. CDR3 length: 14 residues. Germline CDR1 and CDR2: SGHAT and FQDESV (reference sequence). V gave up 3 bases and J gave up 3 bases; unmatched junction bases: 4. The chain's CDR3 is CASSFGTGNYEQYF. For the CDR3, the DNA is TGTGCCAGCAGCTTTGGGACAGGTAACTACGAGCAGTACTTC.

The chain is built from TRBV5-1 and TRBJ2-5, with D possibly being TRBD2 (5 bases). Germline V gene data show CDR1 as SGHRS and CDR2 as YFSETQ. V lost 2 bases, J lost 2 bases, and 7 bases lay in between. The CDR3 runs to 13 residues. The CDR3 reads CASSFGVQETQYF. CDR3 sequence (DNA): TGCGCCAGCAGCTTCGGGGTTCAAGAGACCCAGTACTTC. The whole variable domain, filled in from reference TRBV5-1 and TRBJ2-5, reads KAGVTQTPRYLIKTRGQQVTLSCSPISGHRSVSWYQQTPGQGLQFLFEYFSETQRNKGNFPGRFSGRQFSNSRSEMNVSTLELGDSALYLCASSFGVQETQYFGPGTRLLVL.

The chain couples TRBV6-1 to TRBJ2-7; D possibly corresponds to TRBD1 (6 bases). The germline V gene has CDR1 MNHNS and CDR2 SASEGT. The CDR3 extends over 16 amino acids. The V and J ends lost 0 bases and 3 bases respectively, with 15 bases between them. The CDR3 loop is CASSEAPDSLGYEQYF. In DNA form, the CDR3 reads TGTGCCAGCAGTGAAGCCCCGGACAGCCTGGGCTACGAGCAGTACTTC.

CDR3 sequence reads: CASSEEQGSSGNTIYF. In DNA form, the CDR3 reads TGTGCCAGCAGTGAGGAACAGGGGAGCTCTGGAAACACCATATATTTT. J is TRBJ1-3 and V is TRBV2, with 7 bases fitting TRBD1. With 3 bases clipped from V and 0 bases from J, the junction kept 5 bases outside the gene matches. The CDR3 has 16 residues. Germline V lookup: CDR1 SNHLY, CDR2 FYNNEI.

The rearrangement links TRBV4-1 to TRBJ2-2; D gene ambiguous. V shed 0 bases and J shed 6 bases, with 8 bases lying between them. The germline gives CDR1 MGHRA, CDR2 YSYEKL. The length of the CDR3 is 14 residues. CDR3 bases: TGCGCCAGCAGCCAAGAGTGGGCGTCCGGGGAGCTGTTTTTT. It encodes CASSQEWASGELFF.

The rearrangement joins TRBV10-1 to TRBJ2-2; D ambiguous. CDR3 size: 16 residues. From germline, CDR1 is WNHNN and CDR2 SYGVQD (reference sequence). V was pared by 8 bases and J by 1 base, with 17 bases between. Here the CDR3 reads CASGIRQSLNTGELFF. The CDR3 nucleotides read TGCGCCAGCGGAATTCGACAATCCTTGAACACCGGGGAGCTGTTTTTT.

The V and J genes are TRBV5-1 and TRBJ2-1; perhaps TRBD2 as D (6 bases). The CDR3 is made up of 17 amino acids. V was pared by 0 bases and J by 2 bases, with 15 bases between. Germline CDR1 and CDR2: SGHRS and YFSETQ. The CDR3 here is CASSLGPSGFTYNEQFF. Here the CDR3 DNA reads TGCGCCAGCAGCTTGGGTCCCAGCGGGTTTACCTACAATGAGCAGTTCTTC.

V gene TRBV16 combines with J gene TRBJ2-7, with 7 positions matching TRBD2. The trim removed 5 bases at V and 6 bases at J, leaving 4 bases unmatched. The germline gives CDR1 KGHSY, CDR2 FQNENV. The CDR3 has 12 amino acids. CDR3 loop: CASSEGRAEQYF. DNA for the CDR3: TGTGCCAGCAGCGAAGGGAGGGCCGAGCAGTACTTC. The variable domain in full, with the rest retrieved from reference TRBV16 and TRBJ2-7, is GEEVAQTPKHLVRGEGQKAKLYCAPIKGHSYVFWYQQVLKNEFKFLISFQNENVFDETGMPKERFSAKCLPNSPCSLEIQATKLEDSAVYFCASSEGRAEQYFGPGTRLTVT.

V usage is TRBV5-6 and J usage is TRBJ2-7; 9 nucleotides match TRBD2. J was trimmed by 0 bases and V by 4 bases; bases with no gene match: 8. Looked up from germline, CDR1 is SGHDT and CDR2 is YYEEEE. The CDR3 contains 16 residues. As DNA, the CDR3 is TGTGCCAGCAGCCCCTCAGGTAGCGGGAGCTCCTACGAGCAGTACTTC. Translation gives CASSPSGSGSSYEQYF.

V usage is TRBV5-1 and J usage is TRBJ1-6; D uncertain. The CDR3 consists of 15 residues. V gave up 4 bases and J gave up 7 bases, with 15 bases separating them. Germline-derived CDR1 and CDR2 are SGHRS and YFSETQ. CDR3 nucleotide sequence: TGCGCCAGCAGCCCCGCCCCGGCGGGGAATTCACCCCTCCACTTT. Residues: CASSPAPAGNSPLHF. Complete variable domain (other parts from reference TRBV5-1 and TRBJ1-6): KAGVTQTPRYLIKTRGQQVTLSCSPISGHRSVSWYQQTPGQGLQFLFEYFSETQRNKGNFPGRFSGRQFSNSRSEMNVSTLELGDSALYLCASSPAPAGNSPLHFGNGTRLTVT.

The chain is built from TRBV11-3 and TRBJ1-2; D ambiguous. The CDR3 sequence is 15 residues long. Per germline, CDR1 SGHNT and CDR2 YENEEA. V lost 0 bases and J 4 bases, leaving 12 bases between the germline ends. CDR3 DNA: TGTGCCAGCAGCTTAGAGGCGGTCGAGTTCTATGGCTACACCTTC. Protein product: CASSLEAVEFYGYTF.

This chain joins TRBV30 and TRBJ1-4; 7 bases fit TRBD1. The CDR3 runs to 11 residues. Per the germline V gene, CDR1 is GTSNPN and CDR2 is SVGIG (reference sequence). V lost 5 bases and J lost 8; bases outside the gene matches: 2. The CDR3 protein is CAWSGGEKLFF. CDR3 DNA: TGTGCCTGGTCAGGGGGGGAAAAACTGTTTTTT.

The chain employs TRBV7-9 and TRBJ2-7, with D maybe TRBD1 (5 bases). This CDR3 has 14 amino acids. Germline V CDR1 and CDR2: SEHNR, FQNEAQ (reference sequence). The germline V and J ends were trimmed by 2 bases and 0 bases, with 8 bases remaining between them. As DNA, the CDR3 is TGTGCCAGCAGCTTACCAGGGCCCTCCTACGAGCAGTACTTC. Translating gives CASSLPGPSYEQYF.